In its sample, the clone carrying this T cell receptor beta chain was seen many times. Its antigen is not known. The time point: patch test 1, 2 weeks after DPC sensitization. Treatment denoted: therapeutic diphenylcyclopropenone sensitization with weekly scalp DPC. Blood collection happened ahead of applying each patch test. RNA extraction used unfractionated whole blood as the source of total RNA. This sample was taken from a study of human T cells and chemical hapten exposure. Study overall: The patients, most of them female, presented with alopecia areata, totalis or universalis. General study points: After DPC sensitization, TCRs above 1 in 1000 frequency showed no change.

Trimming removed 1 base from V and 4 bases from J, with 7 bases in between. Germline CDR1 reads SGHKS; CDR2 reads YYEKEE (reference sequence). This CDR3 is built from 13 residues. From the RACE reads, TCRdb called clonotypes with MiXCR, one entry per CDR3 protein. This sample carries roughly 180,000 distinct CDR3 sequences, around 13% of them seen once, and the ten largest clones take about 1.8%. The starting material was whole blood, obtained in connection with sensitization to the hapten diphenylcyclopropenone (DPC). The receptor's source is a woman in her twenties or thirties with alopecia areata. Some clones in this sample may be carry-over from other donors' samples. The chain joins TRBV5-5 to TRBJ2-3; no definite D call. DNA for the CDR3: TGTGCCAGCAGCTTGAACGGGCCAGATACGCAGTATTTT. It translates to CASSLNGPDTQYF.